The present T cell receptor (beta chain) was sequenced within a study of cytomegalovirus exposure and HLA in healthy donors. Across the study: Among around 200 million T cells, an earlier analysis found 117 million unique TCR beta sequences. Whole-study results and caveats: With high specificity and sensitivity, the classifier reportedly diagnosed cytomegalovirus status. Listed as cytomegalovirus-associated were over 150 TCR beta chains. A later analysis revealed that TCR association rates differed between HLA loci, peaking at DRB1 and bottoming out at HLA-C.

Remarks on this clone: What it binds is not known.

The CDR3 loop spans 12 amino acids. Germline CDR1 is SGHKS and CDR2 is YYEKEE (reference sequence). The V end was cut by 2 bases, the J end by 4 bases, with 6 bases between. Both 60 Vbeta primers and 13 Jbeta primers went into the PCR. The protocol was immunoSEQ multiplex PCR, while the TCRdb copy is restricted to in-frame clones and leaves out a portion. The sample holds 100,000 or so clones, approximately 80% seen once. This receptor was obtained from a male donor in good health and CMV-seronegative. Sequencing was done on a sample of PBMCs. V usage is TRBV5-5 and J usage is TRBJ2-5; D is unclear. The CDR3 spells CASSFSLETQYF. CDR3 DNA: TGTGCCAGCAGCTTTTCACTAGAGACCCAGTACTTC.